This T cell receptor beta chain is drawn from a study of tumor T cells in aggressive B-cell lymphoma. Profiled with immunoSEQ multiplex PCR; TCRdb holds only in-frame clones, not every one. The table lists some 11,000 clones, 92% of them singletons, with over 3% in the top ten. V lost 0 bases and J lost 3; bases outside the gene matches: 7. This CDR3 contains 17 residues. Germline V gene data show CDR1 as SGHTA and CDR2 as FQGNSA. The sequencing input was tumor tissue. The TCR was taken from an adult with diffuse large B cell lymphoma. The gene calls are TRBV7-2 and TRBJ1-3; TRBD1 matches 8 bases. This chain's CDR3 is CASSLAGGQGVGNTIYF. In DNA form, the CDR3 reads TGTGCCAGCAGCTTAGCGGGTGGACAGGGAGTTGGAAACACCATATATTTT.